This T cell receptor (beta chain) stems from a study of blood T cells in healthy people across ages. The CDR3 has 14 residues. Germline values: CDR1 SGHRS, CDR2 YFSETQ. Donor samples were obtained from healthy Caucasian individuals from Russia, aged 6 to 90. It was with a sample-barcoded 5' primer and a J-beta primer mix that a second PCR of about 7 to 12 cycles was run. TCRdb fed the 5' RACE reads into MiXCR, producing one record per CDR3 protein. The sample lists roughly 800,000 distinct CDR3 sequences, 55% to 70% occurring once. The V call is TRBV5-1, the J call TRBJ2-5; D assignment may be TRBD1 or TRBD2 (6 bases each). The J call is doubtful: the DNA matches TRBJ2-7 better. The sample consisted of blood. This TCR came from a man aged 30-40 years in good health. The CDR3 region is CASSSQGWEDEQYF. In DNA, the CDR3 is TGCGCCAGCAGCTCACAGGGATGGGAGGACGAGCAGTACTTC.